The rows below give T cell receptor beta chains drawn from one sample of a study of blood T cell repertoires in COVID-19. This table comes from immunoSEQ multiplex PCR, and its TCRdb copy is limited to in-frame clones, with some not included. The top ten clones hold about 3.9% of a sample with about 73,000 clones, over 75% of them seen once. The sequenced sample was peripheral blood. These receptors originate from an older woman with acute or convalescent COVID-19. Both conserved end residues are part of each CDR3. D genes are given only for firm matches. Clone size, where shown, is once, few, many, or a class for clones that have expanded.

V,D,J,size,CDR3,DNA
TRBV7-9,-,TRBJ1-1,-,CASSLSTGFTEAFF,TGTGCCAGCAGCTTATCCACAGGGTTCACTGAAGCTTTCTTT
TRBV5-5,-,TRBJ1-3,-,CASSLGASGNTIYF,TGTGCCAGCAGCTTGGGGGCTTCTGGAAACACCATATATTTT
TRBV12-3/TRBV12-4,-,TRBJ1-1,-,CASSLVLGTEAFF,TGTGCCAGCAGTTTAGTCCTAGGCACTGAAGCTTTCTTT
TRBV4-1,-,TRBJ1-4,once,CASSQEQGGGEKLFF,TGCGCCAGCAGCCAAGAGCAGGGTGGAGGGGAAAAACTGTTTTTT
TRBV18,-,TRBJ2-6,-,CASSPPNRPVTGANVLTF,TGTGCCAGCTCACCACCTAATCGCCCAGTCACTGGGGCCAACGTCCTGACTTTC
TRBV6-5,TRBD1,TRBJ1-1,-,CASSSLRTGHHAEAFF,TGTGCCAGCAGTTCTTTAAGGACAGGACATCATGCTGAAGCTTTCTTT
TRBV11-2,TRBD1,TRBJ1-2,-,CASSFSTGNYGYTF,TGTGCCAGCAGCTTTTCGACAGGGAACTATGGCTACACCTTC
TRBV24-1,-,TRBJ2-7,once,CATSDTGTYEQYF,TGTGCCACCAGTGATACAGGGACCTACGAGCAGTACTTC
TRBV5-5,-,TRBJ1-1,few,CASARVGNTEAFF,TGTGCCAGCGCTCGCGTCGGGAACACTGAAGCTTTCTTT
TRBV3-1/TRBV3-2,-,TRBJ1-5,-,CASRQANSNQPQHF,TGTGCCAGCAGGCAGGCAAATAGCAATCAGCCCCAGCATTTT
TRBV29-1,TRBD1,TRBJ1-2,once,CSVEAGTVNGYTF,TGCAGCGTTGAGGCCGGGACAGTAAATGGCTACACCTTC
TRBV3-1/TRBV3-2,-,TRBJ2-2,-,CASSPANRDGGELFF,TGTGCCAGCAGCCCCGCGAACAGGGACGGCGGGGAGCTGTTTTTT
TRBV5-1,-,TRBJ2-7,-,CASSLASGSYEQYF,TGCGCCAGCAGCTTGGCCTCGGGATCTTACGAGCAGTACTTC
TRBV7-8,-,TRBJ1-1,-,CASSLGVTVNTEAFF,TGTGCCAGCAGCTTAGGTGTGACAGTGAACACTGAAGCTTTCTTT
TRBV4-1,-,TRBJ1-2,many,CASSQAAEIPNYGYTF,TGCGCCAGCAGCCAAGCTGCGGAGATTCCTAACTATGGCTACACCTTC
TRBV6-5,TRBD1,TRBJ2-7,-,CASRRGQGAAYEQYF,TGTGCCAGCAGACGAGGACAGGGGGCGGCTTACGAGCAGTACTTC
TRBV7-8,-,TRBJ1-5,-,CASSPQVASNQPQHF,TGTGCCAGCAGCCCACAGGTGGCTAGCAATCAGCCCCAGCATTTT
TRBV27,-,TRBJ2-7,-,CASSSNYEQYF,TGTGCCAGCAGTTCTAACTACGAGCAGTACTTC
TRBV30,-,TRBJ2-3,-,CAWSVGGLTDTQYF,TGTGCCTGGAGTGTCGGCGGACTCACAGATACGCAGTATTTT
TRBV28,TRBD1,TRBJ1-1,-,CASNNHWTGNTEAFF,TGTGCCAGCAATAACCACTGGACAGGGAACACTGAAGCTTTCTTT
TRBV19,TRBD1,TRBJ1-5,-,CASRNGRQGAHQPQHF,TGTGCCAGTAGGAATGGGAGACAGGGGGCGCATCAGCCCCAGCATTTT
TRBV6-5,-,TRBJ1-2,-,CASSPGLGNYGYTF,TGTGCCAGCAGTCCCGGCCTCGGGAACTATGGCTACACCTTC
TRBV6-6,TRBD1,TRBJ1-4,-,CASSPGQGLRIRSDEKLFF,TGTGCCAGCAGTCCAGGACAGGGCCTGCGAATTCGTTCGGATGAAAAACTGTTTTTT
TRBV6-5,-,TRBJ1-5,-,CASSPSRFNQPQHF,TGTGCCAGCAGTCCCTCACGGTTCAATCAGCCCCAGCATTTT
TRBV27,-,TRBJ2-7,-,CASSTTVGAGYEQYF,TGTGCCAGCAGCACAACCGTGGGGGCAGGCTACGAGCAGTACTTC
TRBV4-1,-,TRBJ1-1,-,CATGLSEGTEAFF,TGCGCCACCGGTCTATCCGAGGGCACTGAAGCTTTCTTT
TRBV5-4,-,TRBJ1-6,once,CASSTTDNSPLHF,TGTGCCAGCAGCACAACAGATAATTCACCCCTCCACTTT
TRBV19,-,TRBJ1-4,few,CASRERPSNEKLFF,TGTGCCAGTAGGGAGCGGCCGAGTAATGAAAAACTGTTTTTT
TRBV2,-,TRBJ1-3,-,CASRTAQVRSGNTIYF,TGTGCCAGCAGGACCGCCCAGGTCCGCTCTGGAAACACCATATATTTT
TRBV25-1,TRBD1,TRBJ1-1,once,CASSQTGPGTEAFF,TGTGCCAGCAGTCAGACAGGGCCGGGGACTGAAGCTTTCTTT
TRBV6-7,-,TRBJ2-4,-,CASSYNSQEIQYF,TGTGCCAGCAGTTACAACAGCCAGGAAATTCAGTACTTC
TRBV28,-,TRBJ1-1,once,CASSSPLRVNTEAFF,TGTGCCAGCAGTTCCCCACTCAGGGTGAACACTGAAGCTTTCTTT
TRBV19,TRBD2,TRBJ2-1,-,CASSRDTFPMGLAGDEQFF,TGTGCCAGTAGTCGTGACACTTTCCCAATGGGACTAGCAGGCGATGAGCAGTTCTTC
TRBV18,TRBD1,TRBJ1-5,-,CASSPYGTENNQPQHF,TGTGCCAGCTCACCTTACGGGACAGAGAACAATCAGCCCCAGCATTTT
TRBV2,TRBD2,TRBJ2-1,-,CASRDSGGANEQFF,TGTGCCAGCAGGGATAGCGGGGGGGCGAATGAGCAGTTCTTC
TRBV30,TRBD1,TRBJ1-2,-,CAWSTTMTGGSGYTF,TGTGCCTGGAGTACTACAATGACAGGGGGGTCTGGCTACACCTTC
TRBV28,TRBD1,TRBJ1-5,-,CASATGGLNQPQHF,TGTGCCAGCGCCACAGGGGGATTGAATCAGCCCCAGCATTTT
TRBV4-1,TRBD2,TRBJ2-5,few,CASSQEPVAGGLRETQYF,TGCGCCAGCAGCCAAGAACCGGTAGCGGGGGGGCTTCGGGAGACCCAGTACTTC
TRBV25-1,-,TRBJ1-1,-,CASSATLVWAGDTEAFF,TGTGCCAGCAGCGCCACCCTCGTATGGGCCGGGGACACTGAAGCTTTCTTT
TRBV7-5,-,TRBJ1-6,once,CARSLSSLGNSPLHF,TGCGCCAGAAGCTTAAGTAGTCTCGGTAATTCACCCCTCCACTTT
TRBV3-1/TRBV3-2,TRBD1,TRBJ2-7,-,CASLQSGTGDEQYF,TGTGCCAGCCTTCAATCCGGGACAGGGGACGAGCAGTACTTC
TRBV5-4,-,TRBJ2-3,-,CASSLRRATDTQYF,TGTGCCAGCAGCTTGAGGAGGGCCACAGATACGCAGTATTTT
TRBV6-5,TRBD1,TRBJ1-4,-,CASSYSGTGEEKLFF,TGTGCCAGCAGTTACTCTGGGACAGGGGAAGAAAAACTGTTTTTT
TRBV18,-,TRBJ1-5,few,CASSSGRNQPQHF,TGTGCCAGCTCAAGCGGTCGCAATCAGCCCCAGCATTTT
TRBV6-5,TRBD1,TRBJ1-4,-,CASRKGQVKEKLFF,TGTGCCAGCAGAAAGGGACAGGTGAAGGAAAAACTGTTTTTT
TRBV7-9,TRBD2,TRBJ2-1,-,CASSLGLAGGPSEQFF,TGTGCCAGCAGCTTAGGACTAGCGGGAGGGCCAAGTGAGCAGTTCTTC
TRBV3-1/TRBV3-2,-,TRBJ2-2,-,CASSQDSTGELFF,TGTGCCAGCAGCCAAGACAGCACCGGGGAGCTGTTTTTT
TRBV7-3,-,TRBJ1-1,-,CASSLQVNTEAFF,TGTGCCAGCAGCCTACAGGTAAACACTGAAGCTTTCTTT
TRBV1,-,TRBJ2-2,-,CTSSPTDRDTGELFF,TGCACCAGCAGCCCCACGGACAGGGACACCGGGGAGCTGTTTTTT